Below, one TCR beta chain is given with its context. Here immunoSEQ multiplex PCR was the method, and the copy in TCRdb shows in-frame clones only, minus some. The sample has roughly 20,000 clones, around four fifths seen once. This specimen belongs to a study of ipilimumab plus nivolumab after autologous stem cell transplantation. V gave up 5 bases and J gave up 7 bases; unmatched junction bases: 20. The CDR3 is 18 residues long. Germline CDR1 and CDR2: MRHNA and SNTAGT. The starting material was PBMCs, obtained in a trial of ipilimumab plus nivolumab as post-transplant consolidation. The sequence came from a male donor with diffuse large B-cell lymphoma. The rearrangement joins TRBV6-4 to TRBJ2-7; 10 nucleotides agree with TRBD1. The CDR3 region is CASSPPFYRDRGPLEQYF. The DNA for the CDR3 is TGTGCCAGCAGTCCACCCTTCTACCGGGACAGGGGACCATTAGAGCAGTACTTC.